The entry that follows covers one TCR beta chain sequence. The source of the sample is a study of blood T cell repertoires in COVID-19. Enrolled during active infection, Seattle patients were then followed longitudinally. Using immunoSEQ multiplex PCR, the repertoire was profiled, and TCRdb retains in-frame clones only, with some absent. The table has hundreds of thousands of clones, more than 75% seen once. The specimen was peripheral blood. The source is a woman in her forties or fifties with COVID-19, enrolled during active disease.

CDR3 protein: CATRIAGLDNEQFF. CDR3 DNA sequence: TGTGCCACCAGAATAGCGGGCCTTGACAATGAGCAGTTCTTC. The genes are TRBV7-9 and TRBJ2-1; the match to TRBD2 covers 7 bases. The CDR3 has 14 residues. Germline CDR1 and CDR2: SEHNR and FQNEAQ (reference sequence). V shed 10 bases, J shed 5 bases, and the junction held 11 bases outside the gene matches.